Below are 18 T cell receptor beta chains sequenced from a single sample in a study of regulatory T cells in long-lasting Graves disease. With iRepertoire HTBI primers and Arm-PCR of CDR3 regions, TCR beta libraries were built. MiXCR, run by TCRdb on the multiplex PCR reads, gives a single entry per CDR3 protein. The sample has approximately 470,000 distinct CDR3 sequences, about a fifth seen once. Time point: persistent/refractory GD, antithyroid drugs over 5 years with positive TRAb. RNA isolated from PBMCs was used to make the TCR library. The sequencing here drew on peripheral blood mononuclear cells (PBMCs), taken when the disease was refractory, from a patient treated with antithyroid drugs. Receptors originate from a female donor with Graves disease.

The genes are TRBV28 and TRBJ2-2; weak D call: TRBD2 (6 bases). With 2 bases removed from V and 1 base from J, the gap between germline ends came to 14 bases. Germline CDR1 is MDHEN and CDR2 is SYDVKM. This CDR3 region has 17 residues. In DNA, the CDR3 is TGTGCCAGCAGTTTAAGTTTCCTAGCGCAGAACACCGGGGAGCTGTTTTTT. As protein: CASSLSFLAQNTGELFF.

This clonotype showed up just a few times. This chain joins TRBV19 and TRBJ2-7; D is undetermined. This CDR3 is 14 amino acids long. Germline V gene lookup returns CDR1 LNHDA and CDR2 SQIVND (reference sequence). V lost 0 bases, J lost 0 bases, and 6 bases lay in between. The CDR3 region is CASSIDGLSYEQYF. The CDR3 bases are TGTGCCAGTAGTATAGACGGGCTCTCCTACGAGCAGTACTTC. The whole variable domain, remainder taken from reference TRBV19 and TRBJ2-7, is DGGITQSPKYLFRKEGQNVTLSCEQNLNHDAMYWYRQDPGQGLRLIYYSQIVNDFQKGDIAEGYSVSREKKESFPLTVTSAQKNPTAFYLCASSIDGLSYEQYFGPGTRLTVT.

This rearrangement joins TRBV5-1 to TRBJ2-2, with 11 bases identical to TRBD2. This CDR3 comprises 16 residues. J was trimmed by 3 bases and V by 4 bases; bases with no gene match: 5. Per the germline V gene, CDR1 is SGHRS and CDR2 is YFSETQ. The CDR3 loop is CASSHISGRDTGELFF. For the CDR3, the DNA is TGCGCCAGCAGCCACATTAGCGGGAGGGACACCGGGGAGCTGTTTTTT.

This sequence joins TRBV18 and TRBJ2-1, with D perhaps TRBD2 (6 bases). The CDR3 totals 13 residues. V was shortened by 5 bases and J by 5 bases, with 10 bases between the two germline ends. Per the germline V gene, CDR1 is KGHSH and CDR2 is LQKENI. The DNA for the CDR3 is TGTGCCAGCTCAGGGGGGACCAACAATGAGCAGTTCTTC. This codes for CASSGGTNNEQFF. Drawing the rest from reference TRBV18 and TRBJ2-1, the complete variable domain is NAGVMQNPRHLVRRRGQEARLRCSPMKGHSHVYWYRQLPEEGLKFMVYLQKENIIDESGMPKERFSAEFPKEGPSILRIQQVVRGDSAAYFCASSGGTNNEQFFGPGTRLTVL.

The sample holds many counts of this clonotype. The chain combines TRBV5-5 with TRBJ2-7; 9 positions match TRBD2. This CDR3 is built from 14 residues. Germline CDR1 SGHKS, CDR2 YYEKEE (reference sequence). Germline trimming cut 2 bases from V and 4 bases from J; bases unmatched to any gene: 4. The chain's CDR3 is CASSFSAGGYEQYF. The CDR3 region has the DNA TGTGCCAGCAGCTTTTCAGCGGGAGGTTACGAGCAGTACTTC.

The chain employs TRBV19 and TRBJ1-6, with D uncertain. V was pared by 9 bases and J by 9 bases, with 12 bases between. Germline lookup yields CDR1 LNHDA and CDR2 SQIVND (reference sequence). This CDR3 has 12 residues. The CDR3 DNA reads as TGTGCCAGCCTCTTCGTCGGTTCACCCCTCCACTTT. It encodes CASLFVGSPLHF.

The table lists this clonotype with many counts. The V call is TRBV7-9, the J call TRBJ1-1, with D possibly TRBD1 on 6 matching bases. The V end lost 5 bases, the J end lost 2 bases, and 15 bases lay between the germline ends. The CDR3 extends over 15 amino acids. The germline CDR1 and CDR2 sequences are SEHNR and FQNEAQ (reference sequence). The CDR3 protein is CASSRGGWGNTEAFF. The CDR3 DNA reads TGTGCCAGCAGCCGAGGGGGTTGGGGCAACACTGAAGCTTTCTTT.

This clonotype showed up many times. The V call is TRBV28, the J call TRBJ1-2; no reliable D call. V was trimmed by 6 bases and J by 4 bases, leaving 12 bases between them. In germline, CDR1 is MDHEN, CDR2 SYDVKM. The CDR3 runs 13 residues. DNA for the CDR3: TGTGCCAGCAGCCTCTACAATGCCTATGGCTACACCTTC. This encodes CASSLYNAYGYTF.

Comments on this clonotype: A much larger clone differs by one base, so this may be a read error. The J gene is TRBJ2-5, the V gene TRBV30; tentative D call: TRBD2 (6 bases). The CDR3 loop spans 14 amino acids. Looked up from germline, CDR1 is GTSNPN and CDR2 is SVGIG (reference sequence). V was cut by 1 base and J by 9 bases, with 18 bases left in between. CDR3 loop: CAWSEGSRGEAQYF. The CDR3 nucleotides are TGTGCCTGGAGTGAGGGGTCGCGAGGGGAGGCCCAGTACTTC.

This clonotype has a count of ten or more. The V and J genes are TRBV2 and TRBJ1-5, with D perhaps TRBD1 (5 bases). Trimming removed 3 bases at V and 6 bases at J, with 18 bases between. The germline CDR1 and CDR2 sequences are SNHLY and FYNNEI. There are 16 residues in the CDR3. The CDR3 nucleotides read TGTGCCAGCAGTGAGATACCGAGGGGTCGTATTCAGCCCCAGCATTTT. Translated, it gives CASSEIPRGRIQPQHF.

This clonotype was found many times. V gene TRBV2 combines with J gene TRBJ2-5; D possibly corresponds to TRBD2 (6 bases). The V end was cut by 8 bases, the J end by 3 bases, with 19 bases between. Germline V gene sequence: CDR1 SNHLY, CDR2 FYNNEI. This CDR3 is 15 amino acids long. DNA of the CDR3: TGTGCCAGCGGGTCGGCGGGGCTCAGGGAAGAGACCCAGTACTTC. It specifies CASGSAGLREETQYF.

The chain carries TRBV29-1 and TRBJ2-7; TRBD2 agrees at 8 bases. Germline V CDR1 and CDR2: SQVTM, ANQGSEA. This CDR3 comprises 12 residues. V shed 6 bases, J shed 7 bases, and the junction held 8 bases outside the gene matches. CDR3 sequence reads: CSVPAGGGEQYF. The DNA of the CDR3 is TGCAGCGTCCCGGCGGGGGGAGGAGAGCAGTACTTC.

The sample holds many counts of this clonotype. The chain joins TRBV11-2 to TRBJ1-4; D is uncertain. This CDR3 is 13 amino acids long. The V end was cut by 1 base, the J end by 16 bases, with 16 bases between. Germline CDR1 and CDR2: SGHAT and FQNNGV. CDR3 protein: CASSLGLNLNPFF. CDR3 sequence (DNA): TGTGCCAGCAGCTTAGGGCTGAACCTTAATCCGTTTTTT. Full variable domain (remainder filled in from reference TRBV11-2 and TRBJ1-4): EAGVAQSPRYKIIEKRQSVAFWCNPISGHATLYWYQQILGQGPKLLIQFQNNGVVDDSQLPKDRFSAERLKGVDSTLKIQPAKLEDSAVYLCASSLGLNLNPFFGSGTQLSVL.

This clonotype was counted ten times or more. The chain carries TRBV28 and TRBJ1-1; D unresolved. Germline V gene lookup returns CDR1 MDHEN and CDR2 SYDVKM. Trimming took 5 bases from V and 3 from J, leaving 4 bases between them. CDR3 length: 11 amino acids. The CDR3 coding sequence is TGTGCCAGCAGTGGATACACTGAAGCTTTCTTT. Translation: CASSGYTEAFF.

This sequence joins TRBV27 and TRBJ2-3; possibly TRBD1 for D (6 bases). Germline V gives CDR1 MNHEY, CDR2 SMNVEV (reference sequence). The CDR3 has 16 residues. V was trimmed by 5 bases and J by 2 bases, leaving 17 bases between them. The CDR3 DNA is TGTGCCAGCAGTCCTTCAACAGGGTATTTCACAGATACGCAGTATTTT. Its translation is CASSPSTGYFTDTQYF.

V gene TRBV15 combines with J gene TRBJ1-5; D is unclear. V was trimmed by 5 bases and J by 3 bases, leaving 11 bases between them. Germline CDR1 LNHNV, CDR2 YYDKDF (reference sequence). This CDR3 contains 14 residues. CDR3 sequence (DNA): TGTGCCACCAGCCCCGAGGGTTACAATCAGCCCCAGCATTTT. This sequence encodes CATSPEGYNQPQHF.

The chain combines TRBV19 with TRBJ2-5; 7 nucleotides agree with TRBD1. Trimming took 4 bases from V and 6 from J; bases not matched to a gene: 8. The CDR3 totals 14 residues. CDR1 and CDR2 from the germline V gene are LNHDA and SQIVND (reference sequence). For the CDR3, the DNA is TGTGCCAGTAGTACCCAGGGAAGGGGGCAGACCCAGTACTTC. Protein product: CASSTQGRGQTQYF. The whole variable domain, remainder taken from reference TRBV19 and TRBJ2-5, is DGGITQSPKYLFRKEGQNVTLSCEQNLNHDAMYWYRQDPGQGLRLIYYSQIVNDFQKGDIAEGYSVSREKKESFPLTVTSAQKNPTAFYLCASSTQGRGQTQYFGPGTRLLVL.

This clonotype was counted many times. The chain is built from TRBV6-5 and TRBJ2-7, with a tentative D call TRBD2 (5 bases). The germline V gene has CDR1 MNHEY and CDR2 SVGAGI. The CDR3 is 15 residues long. Trimming took off 2 bases at V and 6 bases at J, with 17 bases between the two ends. CDR3 coding DNA: TGTGCCAGCAGTTACGGGTCCGGGCAGGCGGGCGAGCAGTACTTC. Protein sequence: CASSYGSGQAGEQYF.